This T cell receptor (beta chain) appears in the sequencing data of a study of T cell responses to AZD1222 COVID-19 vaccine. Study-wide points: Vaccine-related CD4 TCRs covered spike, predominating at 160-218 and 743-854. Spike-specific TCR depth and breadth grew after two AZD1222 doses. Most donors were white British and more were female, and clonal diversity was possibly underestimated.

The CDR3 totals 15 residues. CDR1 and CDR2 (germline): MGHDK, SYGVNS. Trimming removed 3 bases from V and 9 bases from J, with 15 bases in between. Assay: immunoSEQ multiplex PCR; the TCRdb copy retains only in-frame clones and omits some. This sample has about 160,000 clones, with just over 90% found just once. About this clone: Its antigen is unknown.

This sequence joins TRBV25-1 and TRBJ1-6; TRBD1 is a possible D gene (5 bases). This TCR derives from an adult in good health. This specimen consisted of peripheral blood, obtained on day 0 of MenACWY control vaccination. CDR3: CASSDTGGVSSPLHF. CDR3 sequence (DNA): TGTGCCAGCAGTGACACAGGCGGGGTGAGTTCACCCCTCCACTTT.